Here is one T cell receptor beta chain with its context. Its antigen is as yet unknown. The CDR3 is 15 residues long. The germline gives CDR1 DFQATT, CDR2 SNEGSKA (reference sequence). With 6 bases removed from V and 1 base from J, the gap between germline ends came to 18 bases. This sample is part of a study of blood T cells in healthy people across ages. On the study more broadly: Template switching retrieved approximately one barcoded beta molecule for each two T cells.

It was with a sample-barcoded 5' primer and a J-beta primer mix that a second PCR of roughly 7 to 12 cycles was run. Any given sample supplied a minimum of 2.5 million CDR3-containing paired-end reads. TCRdb called the 5' RACE reads again in MiXCR, with one record for every CDR3 protein. The table lists about 1.8 million distinct CDR3 sequences, 49% of them singletons. Study-level findings and limits: Strong correlation linked observed beta diversity and percent naive T cells. Among long-lived donors, naive CD4+ cells were more numerous and diversity higher than in aged donors.

This TCR came from a woman aged 40 to 49 in good health. The chain uses TRBV20-1 and TRBJ2-5, with TRBD1 as a possible D gene (6 bases). Input material: blood. CDR3 residues: CSANTGHHGQETQYF. The CDR3 DNA reads as TGCAGTGCAAATACGGGACATCACGGCCAAGAGACCCAGTACTTC.